A single sample is the source of the 17 T cell receptor beta chains below, sequenced in a study of cytomegalovirus exposure and HLA in healthy donors. The protocol was immunoSEQ multiplex PCR, while the TCRdb copy is restricted to in-frame clones and leaves out a portion. This sample has over 100,000 clones, with just under 90% found just once. The specimen sequenced was PBMCs. The receptors come from a young man in good health and CMV-seronegative.

This clone was detected only once. This sequence joins TRBV29-1 and TRBJ2-5; 8 bases are a match to TRBD1. This CDR3 is built from 15 residues. CDR1 SQVTM and CDR2 ANQGSEA come from the germline V gene. The V gene end was trimmed by 0 bases and the J gene end by 3 bases; junction bases not matched to a gene: 6. CDR3 in amino acids: CSVEDFETGEETQYF. As DNA, the CDR3 is TGCAGCGTTGAAGATTTCGAGACAGGGGAAGAGACCCAGTACTTC.

The genes are TRBV2 and TRBJ2-1; 11 bases map to TRBD2. The V and J ends lost 7 bases and 9 bases, in that order; junction bases with no gene match: 11. CDR1 SNHLY and CDR2 FYNNEI come from the germline V gene. This CDR3 comprises 15 residues. DNA for the CDR3: TGTGCCAGCACCCTAGCGGGGGGAGTATTTGGTGAGCAGTTCTTC. Its protein product is CASTLAGGVFGEQFF.

The chain employs TRBV4-1 and TRBJ2-5; D is ambiguous. The CDR3 length is 13 residues. From germline, CDR1 is MGHRA and CDR2 YSYEKL. V lost 4 bases to trimming and J lost 1 base, with 7 bases between them. The CDR3 DNA reads TGCGCCAGCAGCCGTCTTCCCCAAGAGACCCAGTACTTC. Protein: CASSRLPQETQYF.

This chain connects TRBV18 to TRBJ1-3; no firm D call. The CDR3 runs to 15 residues. V was trimmed by 3 bases and J by 0 bases, leaving 9 bases between them. Germline CDR1 reads KGHSH; CDR2 reads LQKENI. CDR3 region: CASSPTPLSGNTIYF. The DNA for the CDR3 is TGTGCCAGCTCACCTACACCGCTCTCTGGAAACACCATATATTTT. The full variable domain, completed using reference TRBV18 and TRBJ1-3, is NAGVMQNPRHLVRRRGQEARLRCSPMKGHSHVYWYRQLPEEGLKFMVYLQKENIIDESGMPKERFSAEFPKEGPSILRIQQVVRGDSAAYFCASSPTPLSGNTIYFGEGSWLTVV.

The gene calls are TRBV12-5 and TRBJ2-1, with no clear D. Germline CDR1 reads LGHNT; CDR2 reads FRNRAP. The CDR3 runs 16 residues. Trimming pared 0 bases from V and 0 bases from J, leaving 9 bases between. The CDR3 protein is CASGLVPISSYNEQFF. The DNA for the CDR3 is TGTGCTAGTGGTTTGGTTCCCATCAGCTCCTACAATGAGCAGTTCTTC. The whole variable domain, remainder taken from reference TRBV12-5 and TRBJ2-1, is DARVTQTPRHKVTEMGQEVTMRCQPILGHNTVFWYRQTMMQGLELLAYFRNRAPLDDSGMPKDRFSAEMPDATLATLKIQPSEPRDSAVYFCASGLVPISSYNEQFFGPGTRLTVL.

The rearrangement links TRBV27 to TRBJ2-7, with 8 bases aligning to TRBD1. Germline V gene lookup returns CDR1 MNHEY and CDR2 SMNVEV (reference sequence). CDR3 length: 14 amino acids. After removal of 4 bases from V and 2 bases from J, the junction contained 4 bases not matched to a gene. The CDR3 region is CASSSLDRAYEQYF. The CDR3 coding sequence is TGTGCCAGCAGTTCCTTGGACAGGGCCTACGAGCAGTACTTC.

V usage is TRBV20-1 and J usage is TRBJ2-4; D ambiguous. Trimming shortened V by 3 bases and J by 12 bases, and 12 bases separated the two germline ends. The CDR3 is 11 amino acids. Germline values: CDR1 DFQATT, CDR2 SNEGSKA (reference sequence). This chain's CDR3 is CSASNTRNQYF. The DNA for the CDR3 is TGCAGTGCTAGCAATACGAGAAATCAGTACTTC.

CDR3 region: CASSIEARSNTEAFF. Written as DNA, the CDR3 is TGTGCCAGTAGTATAGAGGCCAGATCGAACACTGAAGCTTTCTTT. V is TRBV19 and J is TRBJ1-1; D is uncertain. V shed 0 bases and J shed 1 base, with 9 bases lying between them. CDR1 is LNHDA and CDR2 is SQIVND in the germline V gene (reference sequence). The CDR3 covers 15 residues. The full variable domain, its missing parts supplied by reference TRBV19 and TRBJ1-1, is DGGITQSPKYLFRKEGQNVTLSCEQNLNHDAMYWYRQDPGQGLRLIYYSQIVNDFQKGDIAEGYSVSREKKESFPLTVTSAQKNPTAFYLCASSIEARSNTEAFFGQGTRLTVV.

The chain couples TRBV6-5 to TRBJ1-2; D is possibly TRBD1 (5 bases). Germline lookup yields CDR1 MNHEY and CDR2 SVGAGI. Trimming shortened V by 2 bases and J by 5 bases, and 9 bases separated the two germline ends. This CDR3 is built from 13 residues. The CDR3 DNA reads as TGTGCCAGCAGTTACGGGACTCAGTATGGCTACACCTTC. As protein: CASSYGTQYGYTF.

The gene calls are TRBV6-1 and TRBJ2-1; tentative D call: TRBD2 (5 bases). This CDR3 region has 13 residues. The germline V gene has CDR1 MNHNS and CDR2 SASEGT. The V and J ends lost 8 bases and 0 bases respectively, with 8 bases between them. The CDR3 loop reads CASGGSSYNEQFF. CDR3 coding DNA: TGTGCCAGCGGAGGCAGCTCCTACAATGAGCAGTTCTTC.

This rearrangement joins TRBV25-1 to TRBJ1-4; tentatively, D is TRBD1 (5 bases). The V gene's germline CDR1 is MGHDK and CDR2 SYGVNS. With 3 bases removed from V and 5 bases from J, the gap between germline ends came to 19 bases. The CDR3 is 17 amino acids. CDR3 DNA: TGTGCCAGCAGTGAGCCAGGGATCCTAGGGTTAAATGAAAAACTGTTTTTT. Translating gives CASSEPGILGLNEKLFF.

The CDR3 DNA reads as TGCGCCAGCAGCCAAGATCGGTTAGCCAAAAACATTCAGTACTTC. Its translation is CASSQDRLAKNIQYF. This chain joins TRBV4-1 and TRBJ2-4; D uncertain. Germline V CDR1 and CDR2: MGHRA, YSYEKL. Trimming took 0 bases from V and 0 from J, leaving 6 bases between them. The CDR3 covers 15 residues.

V is TRBV6-5 and J is TRBJ2-7; a possible D gene is TRBD2 (6 bases). CDR1 is MNHEY, CDR2 SVGAGI, per germline. The V gene lost 0 bases and the J gene lost 2 bases, with 11 bases spanning the gap. The CDR3 runs 15 residues. The CDR3 loop reads CASSYSAGSPYEQYF. The CDR3 DNA reads TGTGCCAGCAGTTACTCGGCGGGGTCGCCCTACGAGCAGTACTTC.

The J gene is TRBJ1-6, the V gene TRBV7-7, with a tentative D call TRBD1 (5 bases). Trimming cost V 3 bases and J 4 bases, with 19 bases left between them. This CDR3 is 18 amino acids long. Germline V gene sequence: CDR1 SSHAT, CDR2 FNYEAQ (reference sequence). The DNA for the CDR3 is TGTGCCAGCAGCTTTGCCCGGACATATTCCATTTATAATTCACCCCTCCACTTT. This gives the protein CASSFARTYSIYNSPLHF.

The gene calls are TRBV4-3 and TRBJ2-1, with D hard to call. Trimming removed 2 bases at V and 10 bases at J, with 9 bases between. CDR3 length: 12 amino acids. Germline lookup yields CDR1 LGHNA and CDR2 YSLEER. CDR3 DNA: TGCGCCAGCAGCCAAAACTTCGCAGAGCAGTTCTTC. Encoded protein: CASSQNFAEQFF.

V is TRBV11-3 and J is TRBJ2-3; TRBD2 aligns across 8 bases. Germline lookup yields CDR1 SGHNT and CDR2 YENEEA. The CDR3 runs 17 residues. V dropped 3 bases and J dropped 0; count of bases not matched to a gene: 8. The CDR3, as DNA: TGTGCCAGCAGCTTGTCAAGCGGGGGAGCTAGCACAGATACGCAGTATTTT. This gives the protein CASSLSSGGASTDTQYF. Drawing the rest from reference TRBV11-3 and TRBJ2-3, the complete variable domain is EAGVVQSPRYKIIEKKQPVAFWCNPISGHNTLYWYLQNLGQGPELLIRYENEEAVDDSQLPKDRFSAERLKGVDSTLKIQPAELGDSAVYLCASSLSSGGASTDTQYFGPGTRLTVL.

This sequence joins TRBV6-5 and TRBJ2-7; TRBD2 aligns across 8 bases. With V trimmed by 3 bases and J by 0 bases, 4 bases remained unmatched. CDR3 length equals 15 residues. Germline V gene data show CDR1 as MNHEY and CDR2 as SVGAGI. The CDR3 is CASSYGGGPSYEQYF. The CDR3 DNA follows: TGTGCCAGCAGTTATGGCGGGGGGCCCTCCTACGAGCAGTACTTC.